The 22 T cell receptor beta chains presented below share a single source sample, sequenced in a study of T cells in localized non-small cell lung cancer. Here immunoSEQ multiplex PCR was the method, and the copy in TCRdb shows in-frame clones only, minus some. The table has roughly 84,000 clones, 88% seen once. The sample was peripheral blood, taken before any cancer treatment. Receptors were obtained from a woman aged 40-69 years with stage I squamous cell lung carcinoma.

The CDR3 nucleotides read TGTGCCAGTAGTTCCCGCGGTTGGGCAGGGGGCGCAGGAAACACCATATATTTT. It specifies CASSSRGWAGGAGNTIYF. This chain connects TRBV19 to TRBJ1-3; 8 bases are shared with TRBD1. The ends lost 5 bases at V and 4 bases at J; junction bases unmatched: 16. Per germline, CDR1 LNHDA and CDR2 SQIVND (reference sequence). This CDR3 is 18 amino acids long.

The chain couples TRBV2 to TRBJ1-5, with D perhaps matching TRBD1 (6 bases). The CDR3 runs 14 residues. V lost 6 bases and J 2 bases, leaving 11 bases between the germline ends. CDR1 is SNHLY, CDR2 FYNNEI, per germline. DNA of the CDR3: TGTGCCAGCAGCGAATGGACAGGCAATCAGCCCCAGCATTTT. This translates into CASSEWTGNQPQHF. Looking up the rest from reference TRBV2 and TRBJ1-5 gives the full variable domain: EPEVTQTPSHQVTQMGQEVILRCVPISNHLYFYWYRQILGQKVEFLVSFYNNEISEKSEIFDDQFSVERPDGSNFTLKIRSTKLEDSAMYFCASSEWTGNQPQHFGDGTRLSIL.

The chain recombines TRBV27 with TRBJ2-7, with TRBD1 matching 10 bases. With V trimmed by 5 bases and J by 4 bases, 5 bases remained unmatched. Germline lookup yields CDR1 MNHEY and CDR2 SMNVEV (reference sequence). This CDR3 is 14 amino acids long. In DNA form, the CDR3 reads TGTGCCAGCAGTCGGACAGGGGGTCGATACGAGCAGTACTTC. Its protein is CASSRTGGRYEQYF.

The chain joins TRBV5-1 to TRBJ1-3; D is perhaps TRBD1 (6 bases). Germline CDR1 and CDR2: SGHRS and YFSETQ. V was clipped by 3 bases and J by 2 bases, with 12 bases between them. This CDR3 has 15 amino acids. As DNA, the CDR3 is TGCGCCAGCAGCTCCGAACAGGGTACTGGAAACACCATATATTTT. Protein: CASSSEQGTGNTIYF.

The V call is TRBV10-1, the J call TRBJ2-1; D perhaps matches TRBD1 (6 bases). Germline V gene sequence: CDR1 WNHNN, CDR2 SYGVQD (reference sequence). Trimming removed 3 bases from V and 6 bases from J, with 15 bases in between. The CDR3 sequence is 15 residues long. The CDR3 loop is CASSDADSRGNEQFF. The CDR3 DNA is TGCGCCAGCAGTGACGCGGACAGCCGGGGCAATGAGCAGTTCTTC.

The chain uses TRBV5-5 and TRBJ2-3, with 7 bases lining up with TRBD2. The ends lost 1 base at V and 2 bases at J; junction bases unmatched: 1. CDR3 length equals 14 residues. Germline V gene sequence: CDR1 SGHKS, CDR2 YYEKEE (reference sequence). CDR3 residues: CASSLRDYTDTQYF. CDR3 nucleotides: TGTGCCAGCAGCTTGCGGGACTACACAGATACGCAGTATTTT. Full variable domain (rest looked up from reference TRBV5-5 and TRBJ2-3): DAGVTQSPTHLIKTRGQQVTLRCSPISGHKSVSWYQQVLGQGPQFIFQYYEKEERGRGNFPDRFSARQFPNYSSELNVNALLLGDSALYLCASSLRDYTDTQYFGPGTRLTVL.

The V and J genes are TRBV30 and TRBJ1-4; D is unclear. Trimming took 2 bases from V and 4 from J, leaving 11 bases between them. From germline, CDR1 is GTSNPN and CDR2 SVGIG (reference sequence). The CDR3 is 14 amino acids. The CDR3 protein is CAWSYSGGNEKLFF. CDR3 sequence (DNA): TGTGCCTGGAGTTACTCAGGTGGTAATGAAAAACTGTTTTTT.

The V gene is TRBV5-6, the J gene TRBJ2-6; D ambiguous. The CDR3 covers 16 residues. V gave up 1 base and J gave up 0 bases, with 8 bases separating them. Germline V CDR1 and CDR2: SGHDT, YYEEEE. The DNA of the CDR3 is TGTGCCAGCAGCTTGTTAACAGCCTCTGGGGCCAACGTCCTGACTTTC. Translated: CASSLLTASGANVLTF.

The rearrangement joins TRBV2 to TRBJ2-1; D could derive from TRBD1 or TRBD2 (5 bases each). Trimming stripped 5 bases from V and 3 bases from J, with 14 bases between. This CDR3 contains 15 residues. Germline CDR1 and CDR2: SNHLY and FYNNEI. CDR3 protein: CASSPGPRLYNEQFF. Here the CDR3 DNA reads TGTGCCAGCAGTCCGGGACCCCGACTCTACAATGAGCAGTTCTTC. The variable domain in full, completed from reference TRBV2 and TRBJ2-1, reads EPEVTQTPSHQVTQMGQEVILRCVPISNHLYFYWYRQILGQKVEFLVSFYNNEISEKSEIFDDQFSVERPDGSNFTLKIRSTKLEDSAMYFCASSPGPRLYNEQFFGPGTRLTVL.

The chain uses TRBV7-2 and TRBJ2-1; 10 bases align to TRBD2. The CDR3 sequence is 18 residues long. Trimming cost V 1 base and J 4 bases; bases outside gene matches: 10. Per germline, CDR1 SGHTA and CDR2 FQGNSA. The CDR3: CASSLELRLAGGYNEQFF. The CDR3 DNA follows: TGTGCCAGCAGCTTAGAACTAAGATTAGCGGGGGGATACAATGAGCAGTTCTTC. Variable domain in full (rest from reference TRBV7-2 and TRBJ2-1): GAGVSQSPSNKVTEKGKDVELRCDPISGHTALYWYRQSLGQGLEFLIYFQGNSAPDKSGLPSDRFSAERTGGSVSTLTIQRTQQEDSAVYLCASSLELRLAGGYNEQFFGPGTRLTVL.

This chain links TRBV5-1 with TRBJ1-4; no clear D. The CDR3 spans 13 residues. V dropped 5 bases and J dropped 0 bases, with 5 bases sitting between them. Germline V gives CDR1 SGHRS, CDR2 YFSETQ. CDR3 sequence (DNA): TGCGCCAGCAGACAGACAACTAATGAAAAACTGTTTTTT. Translation: CASRQTTNEKLFF. Full variable domain (missing parts from reference TRBV5-1 and TRBJ1-4): KAGVTQTPRYLIKTRGQQVTLSCSPISGHRSVSWYQQTPGQGLQFLFEYFSETQRNKGNFPGRFSGRQFSNSRSEMNVSTLELGDSALYLCASRQTTNEKLFFGSGTQLSVL.

This chain links TRBV9 with TRBJ2-4, with D perhaps TRBD1 or TRBD2 (6 bases each). V was trimmed by 3 bases and J by 10 bases, leaving 17 bases between them. CDR3 length: 14 residues. The V gene's germline CDR1 is SGDLS and CDR2 YYNGEE. The CDR3 bases are TGTGCCAGCAGCGCCGGGGGCCAGAATTTGATTCAGTACTTC. This gives the protein CASSAGGQNLIQYF.

The rearrangement links TRBV30 to TRBJ1-2; D remains ambiguous. V was pared by 2 bases and J by 2 bases, with 9 bases between. Germline-derived CDR1 and CDR2 are GTSNPN and SVGIG (reference sequence). This CDR3 spans 13 amino acids. CDR3 bases: TGTGCCTGGAGTCCTGACCTGAACTATGGCTACACCTTC. Translated: CAWSPDLNYGYTF.

This sequence joins TRBV11-2 and TRBJ2-5; D remains unclear. The V gene's germline CDR1 is SGHAT and CDR2 FQNNGV. CDR3 length: 13 residues. The V end was cut by 0 bases, the J end by 5 bases, with 7 bases between. As DNA, the CDR3 is TGTGCCAGCAGCTTAGACAGAAAGGAGACCCAGTACTTC. Protein: CASSLDRKETQYF.

The chain employs TRBV7-8 and TRBJ1-4; possible D gene TRBD1, 6 bases. This CDR3 contains 16 residues. Trimming shortened V by 4 bases and J by 4 bases, and 16 bases separated the two germline ends. Germline CDR1 SGHVS, CDR2 FQNEAQ. The CDR3 region is CASSSRPGVRNEKLFF. The CDR3 nucleotides are TGTGCCAGCAGCTCCCGTCCAGGGGTCCGTAATGAAAAACTGTTTTTT. The full variable domain, with the rest looked up from reference TRBV7-8 and TRBJ1-4, is GAGVSQSPRYKVAKRGQDVALRCDPISGHVSLFWYQQALGQGPEFLTYFQNEAQLDKSGLPSDRFFAERPEGSVSTLKIQRTQQEDSAVYLCASSSRPGVRNEKLFFGSGTQLSVL.

V and J are TRBV18 and TRBJ2-1; maybe TRBD2 (6 bases). Germline lookup yields CDR1 KGHSH and CDR2 LQKENI. Trimming took 2 bases from V and 5 from J, leaving 13 bases between them. CDR3 length: 15 amino acids. The DNA of the CDR3 is TGTGCCAGCTCACCAAAACCGGCTAGCGACAATGAGCAGTTCTTC. Protein sequence: CASSPKPASDNEQFF.

V is TRBV19 and J is TRBJ2-5, with 7 bases aligning to TRBD2. Germline lookup yields CDR1 LNHDA and CDR2 SQIVND (reference sequence). This CDR3 comprises 15 residues. V lost 3 bases, J lost 5 bases, and 9 bases stayed unmatched. The DNA of the CDR3 is TGTGCCAGTAGTATTCAGCGGGGAGGTCGGGAGACCCAGTACTTC. Protein sequence: CASSIQRGGRETQYF. Combining the CDR3 with reference TRBV19 and TRBJ2-5 gives the whole variable domain DGGITQSPKYLFRKEGQNVTLSCEQNLNHDAMYWYRQDPGQGLRLIYYSQIVNDFQKGDIAEGYSVSREKKESFPLTVTSAQKNPTAFYLCASSIQRGGRETQYFGPGTRLLVL.

V gene TRBV5-1 combines with J gene TRBJ1-5, with D unresolved. Trimming removed 4 bases at V and 0 bases at J, with 11 bases between. Germline CDR1 reads SGHRS; CDR2 reads YFSETQ. The CDR3 runs to 15 residues. The CDR3 nucleotides read TGCGCCAGCAGCGTGGACGGAACTAGCAATCAGCCCCAGCATTTT. It translates to CASSVDGTSNQPQHF.

This rearrangement joins TRBV19 to TRBJ1-1; 9 bases line up with TRBD1. The CDR3 runs to 16 residues. Germline lookup yields CDR1 LNHDA and CDR2 SQIVND (reference sequence). V was pared by 4 bases and J by 5 bases, with 11 bases of the junction left unmatched. In DNA, the CDR3 is TGTGCCAGTAGTACCCCCGGGACAGGGCGGGAGACTGAAGCTTTCTTT. It translates to CASSTPGTGRETEAFF.

The chain is built from TRBV2 and TRBJ1-1; 9 nucleotides line up with TRBD1. CDR3 length: 14 residues. V gave up 6 bases and J gave up 5 bases; unmatched junction bases: 7. Germline-derived CDR1 and CDR2 are SNHLY and FYNNEI. CDR3 sequence (DNA): TGTGCCAGCAGGGTGGACAGGGGTCATACTGAAGCTTTCTTT. It translates to CASRVDRGHTEAFF.

This rearrangement joins TRBV19 to TRBJ1-1; tentatively, D is TRBD1 (6 bases). This CDR3 spans 18 amino acids. Germline V gives CDR1 LNHDA, CDR2 SQIVND (reference sequence). The V gene lost 8 bases and the J gene lost 1 base, with 26 bases spanning the gap. CDR3 sequence (DNA): TGTGCCAGTCGGAGTAGGGGGGGGATTGGTGGCAGGAACACTGAAGCTTTCTTT. Protein product: CASRSRGGIGGRNTEAFF.

This chain uses TRBV5-5 with TRBJ1-6, with a weak D call TRBD1 (5 bases). The CDR3 is 12 amino acids. V was cut by 6 bases and J by 10 bases, with 11 bases left in between. Per the germline V gene, CDR1 is SGHKS and CDR2 is YYEKEE (reference sequence). The CDR3 sequence is CASTRARSPLHF. CDR3 DNA: TGTGCCAGCACCAGGGCTCGGTCACCCCTCCACTTT.